This entry lists 2 T cell receptor beta chains sequenced from one sample in a study of beta chain features in type 1 diabetes. Expressed TCRB transcripts were sequenced because the entire RNA isolate underwent reverse transcription. Clones were read by immunoSEQ multiplex PCR, and TCRdb kept only the in-frame ones, dropping some. The sample yields about 140,000 clones, less than 9% seen once. The sequenced sample consisted of central memory CD4+ T cells from blood. These receptors all come from a woman aged 30 to 39 in good health.

This clone was picked up many times. The CDR3 coding sequence is TGTGCCAGCAGCCAGGGTGAACTAGCGGGAAGGTTAGGAGATACGCAGTATTTT. It encodes CASSQGELAGRLGDTQYF. The chain links TRBV4-2 to TRBJ2-3, with 10 bases matching TRBD2. After removal of 3 bases from V and 5 bases from J, the junction contained 14 bases not matched to a gene. CDR1 and CDR2 (germline): LGHNA, YNFKEQ. The CDR3 covers 18 residues.

This clone has only a few counts. The gene calls are TRBV5-6 and TRBJ1-4; the D gene is possibly TRBD1 (6 bases). This CDR3 has 15 amino acids. Trimming took 4 bases from V and 7 from J, leaving 17 bases between them. Germline values: CDR1 SGHDT, CDR2 YYEEEE. For the CDR3, the DNA is TGTGCCAGCAGCATGAGACTCGCGGGGGCTGAAAAACTGTTTTTT. Its protein is CASSMRLAGAEKLFF.